Listed below are T cell receptor beta chains from one sample, sequenced in a study of tumor-infiltrating lymphocytes in primary liver carcinoma. Each CDR3 protein gets one entry after TCRdb re-called the multiplex PCR reads with MiXCR. Among nearly 50,000 distinct CDR3 sequences, over 65% were seen once, and the ten largest hold approximately 30%. Source material: liver tumor tissue from sampling region 3. Receptors were obtained from a man between 35 and 55 years old with primary liver carcinoma and hepatitis B virus infection. Each CDR3 is given with its conserved first and last residue. Fields, in order: CDR3 protein, V gene, J gene.

CDR3: CASTTTFGDRGYSGANVLTF
V: TRBV28
J: TRBJ2-6

CDR3: CASGQGWYEQYF
V: TRBV2
J: TRBJ2-7

CDR3: CSATGGVAYNMQFF
V: TRBV29-1
J: TRBJ2-1

CDR3: CASSTLGTAEELFF
V: TRBV6-1
J: TRBJ2-2

CDR3: CTSSPRTGENIQYF
V: TRBV7-9
J: TRBJ2-4

CDR3: CASKFEPGQASQREQLF
V: TRBV7-9
J: TRBJ2-1

CDR3: CATSEGTDHRGTQYF
V: TRBV24-1
J: TRBJ2-5

CDR3: CASSQERQEGNYGYTF
V: TRBV4-2
J: TRBJ1-2

CDR3: CANSSGPDQPQHF
V: TRBV11-1
J: TRBJ1-5

CDR3: CASSRGLQPQHF
V: TRBV3-1
J: TRBJ1-5

CDR3: CASSLASASFEQYF
V: TRBV12-3/TRBV12-4
J: TRBJ2-7

CDR3: CASSFKGNTEAFF
V: TRBV5-5
J: TRBJ1-1

CDR3: CTSSVTGVYDEQFF
V: TRBV11-2
J: TRBJ2-1

CDR3: CASSLFGDQPQHF
V: TRBV7-2
J: TRBJ1-5

CDR3: CGSSAGSTEALF
V: TRBV12-3/TRBV12-4
J: TRBJ1-1

CDR3: CASGRTENTEAFF
V: TRBV7-8
J: TRBJ1-1

CDR3: CSVEGMNTEVFF
V: TRBV29-1
J: TRBJ1-1

CDR3: CSVRLGRSTDTQYF
V: TRBV29-1
J: TRBJ2-3

CDR3: CASRPRARAREHYF
V: TRBV6-6
J: TRBJ2-7

CDR3: CTSSLFGANGNTIYF
V: TRBV4-1
J: TRBJ1-3

CDR3: CASSLRRSSGISSYNEQFF
V: TRBV7-8
J: TRBJ2-1

CDR3: CASSQGAVHEQFF
V: TRBV14
J: TRBJ2-1

CDR3: CASSGTIGVQYEQYF
V: TRBV2
J: TRBJ2-7

CDR3: CASVPPGSSNTGELFF
V: TRBV12-5
J: TRBJ2-2

CDR3: CAISFTRGAIYEQYF
V: TRBV7-9
J: TRBJ2-7

CDR3: CSVDVEGQAYF
V: TRBV29-1
J: TRBJ2-4

CDR3: CTSSPTGSSYDEQFF
V: TRBV11-2
J: TRBJ2-1

CDR3: CASSLPGLTGASVLSF
V: TRBV5-4
J: TRBJ2-6

CDR3: CSARGQTVGWTQYF
V: TRBV29-1
J: TRBJ2-5

CDR3: CASSYDSNTDTQYF
V: TRBV7-3
J: TRBJ2-3

CDR3: CASRVGQGISPLHF
V: TRBV6-6
J: TRBJ1-6